Given below is one TCR beta chain in context. With V trimmed by 3 bases and J by 4 bases, 7 bases remained unmatched. The germline gives CDR1 SEHNR, CDR2 FQNEAQ (reference sequence). CDR3 length: 15 amino acids. Data came from immunoSEQ multiplex PCR; TCRdb stores just in-frame clones and leaves some out. The sample has 75,000 to 100,000 clones; about 91% are singletons. The sample belongs to a study of T cell changes during pregnancy in multiple sclerosis. The receptor was isolated from a female donor in good health, enrolled as a control in a pregnancy study. This specimen consisted of peripheral blood, obtained after pregnancy. The chain employs TRBV7-9 and TRBJ2-7, with TRBD1 matching over 9 bases. The CDR3 DNA reads TGTGCCAGCAGCTTCCTCCCGGGACAGGGTTACGAGCAGTACTTC. Amino acid sequence: CASSFLPGQGYEQYF.